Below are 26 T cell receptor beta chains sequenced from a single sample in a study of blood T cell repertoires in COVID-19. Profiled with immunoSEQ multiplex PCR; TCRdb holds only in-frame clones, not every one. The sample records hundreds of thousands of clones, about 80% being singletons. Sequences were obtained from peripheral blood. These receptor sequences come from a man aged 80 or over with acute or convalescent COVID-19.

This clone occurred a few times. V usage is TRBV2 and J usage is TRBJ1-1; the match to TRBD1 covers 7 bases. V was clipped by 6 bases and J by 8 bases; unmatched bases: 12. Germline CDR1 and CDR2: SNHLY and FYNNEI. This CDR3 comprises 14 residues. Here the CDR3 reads CASSQGGWGLEAFF. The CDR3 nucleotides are TGTGCCAGCAGCCAGGGGGGCTGGGGGCTCGAAGCTTTCTTT.

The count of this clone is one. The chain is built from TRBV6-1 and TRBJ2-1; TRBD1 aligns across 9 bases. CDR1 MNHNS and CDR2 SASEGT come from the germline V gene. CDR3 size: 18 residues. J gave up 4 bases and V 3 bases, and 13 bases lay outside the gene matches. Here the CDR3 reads CASSDLRGQGPFYNEQFF. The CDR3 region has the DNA TGTGCCAGCAGTGACTTAAGGGGACAGGGCCCTTTTTACAATGAGCAGTTCTTC.

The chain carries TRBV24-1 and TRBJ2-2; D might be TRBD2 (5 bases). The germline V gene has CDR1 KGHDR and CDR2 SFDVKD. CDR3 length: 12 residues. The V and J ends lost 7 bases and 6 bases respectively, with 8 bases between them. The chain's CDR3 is CATRRGSGELFF. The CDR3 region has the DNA TGTGCCACCAGGCGAGGGTCCGGGGAGCTGTTTTTT.

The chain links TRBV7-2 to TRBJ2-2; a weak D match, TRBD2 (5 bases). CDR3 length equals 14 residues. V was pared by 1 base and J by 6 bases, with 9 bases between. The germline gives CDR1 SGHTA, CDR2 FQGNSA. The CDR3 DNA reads TGTGCCAGCAGCTTAGTAGAGGGAGCCGGGGAGCTGTTTTTT. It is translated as CASSLVEGAGELFF.

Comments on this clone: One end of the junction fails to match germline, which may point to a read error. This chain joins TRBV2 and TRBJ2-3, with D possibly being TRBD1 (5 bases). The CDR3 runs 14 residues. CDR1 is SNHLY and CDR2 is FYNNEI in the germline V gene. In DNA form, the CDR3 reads TGTGCCAGCAGTGAAACGTCCGTCCGAAACAGGCCGCATTTT. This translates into CASSETSVRNRPHF.

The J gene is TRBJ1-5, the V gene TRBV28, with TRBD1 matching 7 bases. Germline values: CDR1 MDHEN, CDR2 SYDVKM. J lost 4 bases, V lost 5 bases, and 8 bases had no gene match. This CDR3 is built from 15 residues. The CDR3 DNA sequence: TGTGCCAGCAGTGGAGACAGGGTAGGTAATCAGCCCCAGCATTTT. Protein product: CASSGDRVGNQPQHF.

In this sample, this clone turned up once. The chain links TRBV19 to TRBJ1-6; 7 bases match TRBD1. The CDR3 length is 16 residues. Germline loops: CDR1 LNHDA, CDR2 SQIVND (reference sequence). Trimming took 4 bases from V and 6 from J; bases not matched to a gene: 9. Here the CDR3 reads CASSRGTSGGNSPLHF. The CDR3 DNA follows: TGTGCCAGTAGTAGGGGCACATCAGGGGGTAATTCACCCCTCCACTTT.

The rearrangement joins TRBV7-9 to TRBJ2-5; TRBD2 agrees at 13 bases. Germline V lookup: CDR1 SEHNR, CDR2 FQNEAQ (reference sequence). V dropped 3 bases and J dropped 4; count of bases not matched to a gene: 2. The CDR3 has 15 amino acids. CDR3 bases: TGTGCCAGCAGCTTCGGGACTAGCGGGACAGAGACCCAGTACTTC. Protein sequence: CASSFGTSGTETQYF.

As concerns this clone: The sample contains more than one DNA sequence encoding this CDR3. The CDR3 reads CASSLTGLYEQYF. Written as DNA, the CDR3 is TGCGCCAGCAGCTTGACAGGGCTCTACGAGCAGTACTTC. This chain connects TRBV5-1 to TRBJ2-7; the D gene is possibly TRBD1 (6 bases). Germline V gene lookup returns CDR1 SGHRS and CDR2 YFSETQ. This CDR3 is built from 13 residues. The ends were cut back, 1 base at V and 3 bases at J, with 8 bases in the middle.

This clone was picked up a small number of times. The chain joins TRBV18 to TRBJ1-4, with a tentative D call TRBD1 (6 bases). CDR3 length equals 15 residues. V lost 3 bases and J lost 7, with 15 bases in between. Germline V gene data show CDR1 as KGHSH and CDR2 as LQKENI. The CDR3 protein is CASSPNPRGGEKLFF. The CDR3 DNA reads TGTGCCAGCTCACCTAACCCCAGGGGTGGTGAAAAACTGTTTTTT.

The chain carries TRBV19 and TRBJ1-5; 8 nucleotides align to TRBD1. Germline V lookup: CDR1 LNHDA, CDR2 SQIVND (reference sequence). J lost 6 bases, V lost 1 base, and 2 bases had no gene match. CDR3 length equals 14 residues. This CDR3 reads CASSIGDRIQPQHF. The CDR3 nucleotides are TGTGCCAGTAGTATAGGGGACAGGATTCAGCCCCAGCATTTT. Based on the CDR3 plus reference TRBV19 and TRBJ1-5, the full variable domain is DGGITQSPKYLFRKEGQNVTLSCEQNLNHDAMYWYRQDPGQGLRLIYYSQIVNDFQKGDIAEGYSVSREKKESFPLTVTSAQKNPTAFYLCASSIGDRIQPQHFGDGTRLSIL.

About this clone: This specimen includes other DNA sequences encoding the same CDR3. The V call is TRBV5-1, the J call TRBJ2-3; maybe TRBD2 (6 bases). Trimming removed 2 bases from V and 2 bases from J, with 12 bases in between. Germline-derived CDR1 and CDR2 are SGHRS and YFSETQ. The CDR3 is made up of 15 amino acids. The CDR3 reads CASSFGTGFTDTQYF. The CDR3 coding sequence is TGCGCCAGCAGCTTCGGGACTGGGTTCACAGATACGCAGTATTTT.

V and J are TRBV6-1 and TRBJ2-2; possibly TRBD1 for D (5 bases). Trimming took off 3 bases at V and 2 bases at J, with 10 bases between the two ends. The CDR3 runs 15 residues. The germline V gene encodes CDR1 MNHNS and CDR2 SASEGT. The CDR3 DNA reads TGTGCCAGCAGTGACCGAGACAGAAACACCGGGGAGCTGTTTTTT. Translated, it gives CASSDRDRNTGELFF.

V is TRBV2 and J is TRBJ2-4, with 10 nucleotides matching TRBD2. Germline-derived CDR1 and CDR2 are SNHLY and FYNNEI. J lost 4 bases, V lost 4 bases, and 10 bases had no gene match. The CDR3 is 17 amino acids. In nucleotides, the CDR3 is TGTGCCAGCAGTGTAATACCTGGGACTAGCGAGAAAAACATTCAGTACTTC. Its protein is CASSVIPGTSEKNIQYF.

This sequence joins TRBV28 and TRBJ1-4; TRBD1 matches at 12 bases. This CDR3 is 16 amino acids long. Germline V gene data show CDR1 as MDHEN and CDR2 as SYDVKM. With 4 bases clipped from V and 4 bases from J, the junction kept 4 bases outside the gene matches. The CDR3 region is CASSSGTGGFNEKLFF. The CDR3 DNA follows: TGTGCCAGCAGTTCCGGGACAGGGGGCTTTAATGAAAAACTGTTTTTT.

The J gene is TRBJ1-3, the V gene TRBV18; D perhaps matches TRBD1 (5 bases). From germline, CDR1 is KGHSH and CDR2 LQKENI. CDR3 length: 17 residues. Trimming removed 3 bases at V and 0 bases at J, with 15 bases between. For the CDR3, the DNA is TGTGCCAGCTCACCGCGGGGGGTGGCTATCTCTGGAAACACCATATATTTT. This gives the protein CASSPRGVAISGNTIYF.

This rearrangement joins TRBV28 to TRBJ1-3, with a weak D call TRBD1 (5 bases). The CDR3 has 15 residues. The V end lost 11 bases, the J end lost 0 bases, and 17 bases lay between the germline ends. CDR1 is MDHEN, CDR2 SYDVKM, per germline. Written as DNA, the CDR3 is TGTGCCTCCCGGACGGGGGTCCACTCTGGAAACACCATATATTTT. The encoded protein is CASRTGVHSGNTIYF.

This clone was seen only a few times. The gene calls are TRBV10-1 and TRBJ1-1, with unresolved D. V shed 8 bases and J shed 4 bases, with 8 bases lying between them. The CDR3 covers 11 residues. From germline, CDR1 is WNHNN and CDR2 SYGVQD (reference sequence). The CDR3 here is CASPGVTEAFF. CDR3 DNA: TGCGCCAGCCCCGGGGTCACTGAAGCTTTCTTT.

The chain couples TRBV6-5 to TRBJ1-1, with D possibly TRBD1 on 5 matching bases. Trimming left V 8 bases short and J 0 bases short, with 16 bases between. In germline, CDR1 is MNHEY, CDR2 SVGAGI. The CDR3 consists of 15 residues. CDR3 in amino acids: CASGLGVRVNTEAFF. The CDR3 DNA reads TGTGCCAGCGGATTAGGGGTGCGCGTGAACACTGAAGCTTTCTTT.

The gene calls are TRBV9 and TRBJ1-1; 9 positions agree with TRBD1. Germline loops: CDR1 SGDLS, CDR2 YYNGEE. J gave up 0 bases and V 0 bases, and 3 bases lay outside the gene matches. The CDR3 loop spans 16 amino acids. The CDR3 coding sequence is TGTGCCAGCAGCGTAGATGGACAGGGGTTGAACACTGAAGCTTTCTTT. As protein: CASSVDGQGLNTEAFF.

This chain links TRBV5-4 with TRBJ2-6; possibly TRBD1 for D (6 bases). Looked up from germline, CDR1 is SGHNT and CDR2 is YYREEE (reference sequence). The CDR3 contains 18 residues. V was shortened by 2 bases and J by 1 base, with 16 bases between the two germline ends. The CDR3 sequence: CASSLPDSPVSGANVLTF. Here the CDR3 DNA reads TGTGCCAGCAGCTTACCGGACAGCCCTGTTTCTGGGGCCAACGTCCTGACTTTC.

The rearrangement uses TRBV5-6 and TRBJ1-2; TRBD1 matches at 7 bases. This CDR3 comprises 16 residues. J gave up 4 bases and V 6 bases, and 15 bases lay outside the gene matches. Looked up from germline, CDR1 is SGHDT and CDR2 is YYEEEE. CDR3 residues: CASTPRQGQSFYGYTF. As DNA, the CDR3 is TGTGCCAGCACCCCAAGGCAGGGACAGTCGTTCTATGGCTACACCTTC.

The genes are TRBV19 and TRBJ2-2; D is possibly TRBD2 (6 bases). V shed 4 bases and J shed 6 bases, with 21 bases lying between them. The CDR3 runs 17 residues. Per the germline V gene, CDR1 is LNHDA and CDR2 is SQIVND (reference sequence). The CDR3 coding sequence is TGTGCCAGTAGTAGCCCCGCGGGACCAGGCTGGGCCGGGGAGCTGTTTTTT. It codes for CASSSPAGPGWAGELFF.

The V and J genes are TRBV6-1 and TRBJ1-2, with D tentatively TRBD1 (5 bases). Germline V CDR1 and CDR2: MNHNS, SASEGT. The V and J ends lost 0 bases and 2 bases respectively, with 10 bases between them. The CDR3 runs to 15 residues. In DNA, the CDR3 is TGTGCCAGCAGTGAAGCGCGACAGTTAAACTATGGCTACACCTTC. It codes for CASSEARQLNYGYTF.

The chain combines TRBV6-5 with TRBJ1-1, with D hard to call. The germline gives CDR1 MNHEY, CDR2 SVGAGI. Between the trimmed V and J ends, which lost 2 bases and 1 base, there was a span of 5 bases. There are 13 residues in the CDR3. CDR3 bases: TGTGCCAGCAGTTACGGAGAGAACACTGAAGCTTTCTTT. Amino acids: CASSYGENTEAFF.

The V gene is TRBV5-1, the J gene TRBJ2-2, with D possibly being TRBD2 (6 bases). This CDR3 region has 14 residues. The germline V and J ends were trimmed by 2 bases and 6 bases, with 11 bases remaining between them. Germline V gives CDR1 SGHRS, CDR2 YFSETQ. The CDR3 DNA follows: TGCGCCAGCAGCTTAAGAGGGGAGGCCGGGGAGCTGTTTTTT. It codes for CASSLRGEAGELFF.